These 17 T cell receptor beta chains originate from one sample sequenced in a study of OX40 agonist ivuxolimab in advanced cancers. Repertoires were generated with immunoSEQ multiplex PCR, while TCRdb's copy carries only in-frame clones and drops some. Of about 34,000 clones in the sample, approximately 82% were seen once. The specimen was CD4+ or CD8+ T cells sorted from blood, collected in a trial of the OX40 agonist ivuxolimab. These receptors were collected from an adult with an advanced solid tumor such as melanoma, head and neck, liver or kidney cancer.

This clone was seen just once. V gene TRBV7-2 combines with J gene TRBJ2-5; 7 bases are a match to TRBD1. Germline CDR1 SGHTA, CDR2 FQGNSA. CDR3 length: 16 amino acids. V lost 4 bases, J lost 3 bases, and 11 bases stayed unmatched. CDR3 sequence: CASSSQGSRGKETQYF. In nucleotides, the CDR3 is TGTGCCAGCAGCTCCCAAGGTTCCAGGGGGAAAGAGACCCAGTACTTC.

The CDR3 nucleotides are TGTGCCAGCAGCTTTCAGAGACTCCAAGAGACCCAGTACTTC. It codes for CASSFQRLQETQYF. This chain joins TRBV11-2 and TRBJ2-5; D is uncertain. Between the trimmed V and J ends, which lost 3 bases and 1 base, there was a span of 9 bases. The CDR3 is 14 residues long. Germline CDR1 SGHAT, CDR2 FQNNGV.

V is TRBV11-2 and J is TRBJ2-7, with 10 bases fitting TRBD2. With 5 bases clipped from V and 2 bases from J, the junction kept 6 bases outside the gene matches. The CDR3 is 15 residues long. CDR1 is SGHAT and CDR2 is FQNNGV in the germline V gene. The CDR3 region has the DNA TGTGCCAGCAGCCTCCGGACTAGCGGAACCTACGAGCAGTACTTC. Its protein is CASSLRTSGTYEQYF.

This rearrangement joins TRBV2 to TRBJ1-1; a weak D match, TRBD1 (5 bases). V was cut by 6 bases and J by 9 bases, with 14 bases left in between. This CDR3 comprises 12 residues. From germline, CDR1 is SNHLY and CDR2 FYNNEI. This CDR3 is CASSAQVSKAFF. The CDR3 DNA is TGTGCCAGCAGCGCACAGGTTTCGAAAGCTTTCTTT.

CDR3 sequence reads: CASSLAKKPASGNQLPDTQYF. In DNA form, the CDR3 reads TGTGCCAGCAGCTTAGCGAAAAAGCCTGCTAGCGGGAACCAACTTCCAGATACGCAGTATTTT. The chain combines TRBV7-2 with TRBJ2-3; TRBD2 aligns across 9 bases. Germline V gene data show CDR1 as SGHTA and CDR2 as FQGNSA. The J segment lost 4 bases and the V segment lost 0 bases, leaving 20 bases of the junction unmatched. The CDR3 totals 21 residues. Together with reference TRBV7-2 and TRBJ2-3, the CDR3 gives the full variable domain: GAGVSQSPSNKVTEKGKDVELRCDPISGHTALYWYRQSLGQGLEFLIYFQGNSAPDKSGLPSDRFSAERTGGSVSTLTIQRTQQEDSAVYLCASSLAKKPASGNQLPDTQYFGPGTRLTVL.

The V and J genes are TRBV11-2 and TRBJ1-1; D call uncertain. The CDR3 is 16 amino acids. Deletions cut 0 bases from V and 4 bases from J, with 15 bases between. Germline CDR1 SGHAT, CDR2 FQNNGV. The CDR3 bases are TGTGCCAGCAGCTTAGAGCCCCAGATTCGGGCCACTGAAGCTTTCTTT. Translated, it gives CASSLEPQIRATEAFF. Drawing the rest from reference TRBV11-2 and TRBJ1-1, the complete variable domain is EAGVAQSPRYKIIEKRQSVAFWCNPISGHATLYWYQQILGQGPKLLIQFQNNGVVDDSQLPKDRFSAERLKGVDSTLKIQPAKLEDSAVYLCASSLEPQIRATEAFFGQGTRLTVV.

The rearrangement joins TRBV2 to TRBJ1-1; no reliable D call. Between the trimmed V and J ends, which lost 5 bases and 4 bases, there was a span of 14 bases. CDR3 size: 14 residues. The V gene's germline CDR1 is SNHLY and CDR2 FYNNEI. The CDR3: CASSPGPPRTEAFF. The CDR3 region has the DNA TGTGCCAGCAGTCCGGGCCCTCCGCGCACTGAAGCTTTCTTT.

The J gene is TRBJ2-1, the V gene TRBV9, with 9 nucleotides matching TRBD1. Per the germline V gene, CDR1 is SGDLS and CDR2 is YYNGEE. The CDR3 is 15 residues long. V shed 4 bases and J 4 bases; nucleotides not matched to a gene: 6. CDR3 in DNA: TGTGCCAGCAGCACACAGACAGGGGGGTACAATGAGCAGTTCTTC. It specifies CASSTQTGGYNEQFF.

This clone is large within its sample. CDR3: CAWRGQTGGAGYTF. As DNA, the CDR3 is TGTGCCTGGAGGGGCCAGACAGGGGGCGCTGGCTACACCTTC. The chain is built from TRBV30 and TRBJ1-2; 10 bases agree with TRBD1. The CDR3 spans 14 residues. Germline V gene lookup returns CDR1 GTSNPN and CDR2 SVGIG (reference sequence). J was trimmed by 7 bases and V by 3 bases; bases with no gene match: 8.

The chain carries TRBV10-2 and TRBJ1-4; a weak D match, TRBD1 (6 bases). The V gene's germline CDR1 is WSHSY and CDR2 SAAADI. CDR3 length equals 11 residues. Deletions cut 9 bases from V and 8 bases from J, with 10 bases between. In nucleotides, the CDR3 is TGCGCCAGTCAGGGGAGGGAAAAACTGTTTTTT. It yields the protein CASQGREKLFF.

This chain links TRBV6-5 with TRBJ2-5, with TRBD1 as a possible D gene (5 bases). The CDR3 runs to 14 residues. Trimming shortened V by 8 bases and J by 4 bases, and 17 bases separated the two germline ends. Germline CDR1 reads MNHEY; CDR2 reads SVGAGI. This chain's CDR3 is CASHLQGSRETQYF. CDR3 DNA sequence: TGTGCCAGCCACCTCCAGGGCTCGCGAGAGACCCAGTACTTC.

The chain uses TRBV2 and TRBJ1-2; the match to TRBD1 covers 7 bases. This CDR3 region has 16 residues. The germline CDR1 and CDR2 sequences are SNHLY and FYNNEI. V gave up 4 bases and J gave up 3 bases; unmatched junction bases: 11. The DNA of the CDR3 is TGTGCCAGCAGTGGGGGGACAGACCCCGGGGACTATGGCTACACCTTC. Protein: CASSGGTDPGDYGYTF.

The rearrangement uses TRBV5-1 and TRBJ1-1; no reliable D call. The CDR3 runs 13 residues. With 0 bases removed from V and 2 bases from J, the gap between germline ends came to 5 bases. Germline-derived CDR1 and CDR2 are SGHRS and YFSETQ. The DNA of the CDR3 is TGCGCCAGCAGCTTGGAAGTCAACACTGAAGCTTTCTTT. It is translated as CASSLEVNTEAFF.

The CDR3 here is CATSPFPANTGELFF. DNA of the CDR3: TGTGCCACCAGCCCTTTTCCAGCGAACACCGGGGAGCTGTTTTTT. The V call is TRBV15, the J call TRBJ2-2; no firm D call. From germline, CDR1 is LNHNV and CDR2 YYDKDF (reference sequence). This CDR3 has 15 residues. Trimming removed 5 bases from V and 0 bases from J, with 10 bases in between.

J is TRBJ2-5 and V is TRBV5-4; the D gene is possibly TRBD1 (6 bases). From germline, CDR1 is SGHNT and CDR2 YYREEE (reference sequence). V lost 4 bases to trimming and J lost 5 bases, with 18 bases between them. The CDR3 is made up of 15 amino acids. CDR3 sequence (DNA): TGTGCCAGCAGCACACCGATACAGGGTCAGGAGACCCAGTACTTC. Its translation: CASSTPIQGQETQYF.

This rearrangement joins TRBV28 to TRBJ2-7; 7 bases agree with TRBD2. CDR1 and CDR2 (germline): MDHEN, SYDVKM. Trimming cost V 5 bases and J 4 bases; bases outside gene matches: 17. This CDR3 has 17 residues. The CDR3 DNA is TGTGCCAGCAGTCCTCCAAGGGAAGGGAGGGAGGGTTACGAGCAGTACTTC. Its protein product is CASSPPREGREGYEQYF.

This clone was seen only a few times. Other DNA sequences in this sample translate to the same CDR3. The chain employs TRBV5-1 and TRBJ1-1; D is unresolved. This CDR3 has 14 residues. Looked up from germline, CDR1 is SGHRS and CDR2 is YFSETQ. Trimming took off 4 bases at V and 0 bases at J, with 10 bases between the two ends. The CDR3 here is CASSLGSMNTEAFF. The CDR3 nucleotides read TGCGCCAGCAGCCTAGGGAGCATGAACACTGAAGCTTTCTTT.